The 6 T cell receptor beta chains below were found in one sample sequenced in a study of post-analysis software for immune sequencing data (dated by TCRdb to the mid-2010s). Libraries were made using PCR. For sequencing, an Illumina HiSeq 2500 was employed. Unique molecular identifiers were incorporated into TCR beta cDNA libraries to reduce PCR and sequencing biases. The public reads were reanalyzed by TCRdb: fastp trimming at Q25, MiXCR alignment, in-frame beta chains only. Every entry covers one CDR3 protein and lists the most common genes and DNA from its rows. The sample table contains roughly 580,000 distinct CDR3 sequences; only one count was recorded for roughly 46% of them. The top ten hold around 1.7% of the sample. Their target antigens are unknown. Overall results and qualifications from the work: Patients showed significantly higher frequencies than controls for about five TRBV segments, among them TRBV5-6, TRBV5-1 and TRBV20-1.

Material for sequencing was blood. The receptor set was obtained from a girl between 10 and 17 years old with multiple sclerosis.

V usage is TRBV25-1 and J usage is TRBJ1-2; TRBD1 might be the D (5 bases). Germline assignment: CDR1 MGHDK and CDR2 SYGVNS. This CDR3 is built from 12 residues. Deletions cut 1 base from V and 8 bases from J, with 8 bases between. CDR3 amino acids: CASSEWGEGYTF. CDR3 sequence (DNA): TGTGCCAGCAGTGAATGGGGGGAGGGCTACACCTTC.

This sequence joins TRBV29-1 and TRBJ1-2; no definite D call. The CDR3 covers 12 residues. The germline V and J ends were trimmed by 4 bases and 1 base, with 7 bases remaining between them. The V gene's germline CDR1 is SQVTM and CDR2 ANQGSEA. This CDR3 reads CSVADLNYGYTF. The CDR3 bases are TGCAGCGTTGCAGATCTTAACTATGGCTACACCTTC.

The sample holds a few counts of this clonotype. The genes are TRBV29-1 and TRBJ2-1, with 13 bases fitting TRBD2. V gave up 7 bases and J gave up 6 bases; unmatched junction bases: 3. Germline lookup yields CDR1 SQVTM and CDR2 ANQGSEA. This CDR3 region has 13 residues. CDR3 in amino acids: CSATSGGANEQFF. As DNA, the CDR3 is TGCAGCGCAACTAGCGGGGGGGCCAATGAGCAGTTCTTC.

The V gene is TRBV5-6, the J gene TRBJ2-3; D may be TRBD1 (5 bases). Germline V CDR1 and CDR2: SGHDT, YYEEEE. The CDR3 is 13 residues long. Trimming pared 4 bases from V and 2 bases from J, leaving 8 bases between. The CDR3 loop is CASSEQVTDTQYF. The CDR3 DNA reads TGTGCCAGCAGCGAACAGGTCACAGATACGCAGTATTTT.

The V call is TRBV12-3 or TRBV12-4, the J call TRBJ2-1; the D is unclear. This CDR3 is built from 12 residues. Trimming removed 6 bases from V and 9 bases from J, with 12 bases in between. CDR3: CASSLHVGEQFF. DNA for the CDR3: TGTGCCAGCAGCCTTCATGTGGGTGAGCAGTTCTTC.

The chain uses TRBV12-3 or TRBV12-4 and TRBJ2-7; D is tentatively TRBD1 or TRBD2 (6 bases each). Trimming left V 5 bases short and J 2 bases short, with 34 bases between. The length of the CDR3 is 21 residues. CDR3 region: CASSPRGTFRLSGSGAYEQYF. CDR3 DNA: TGTGCCAGCAGTCCCCGTGGGACATTCAGGCTCAGCGGTTCGGGGGCCTACGAGCAGTACTTC.